Sequencing of this TCR beta chain was carried out in a study of blood T cell repertoires in COVID-19. Study summary: The United States, Italy and Spain were the sources of the acute and convalescent COVID-19 samples. In each case, the material was cDNA or gDNA derived from T cells, B-cell-depleted T cells, or PBMCs.

Per germline, CDR1 SQVTM and CDR2 ANQGSEA. This CDR3 has 15 amino acids. V lost 2 bases and J 7 bases, leaving 18 bases between the germline ends. In the source study's methods: Amplification of reference gene primers was used by the study to estimate nucleated cell counts. Measured with immunoSEQ multiplex PCR; TCRdb has only the in-frame clones, and not every one. V, J and clone size are those of that table, while D and trimming were read from the DNA. This sample has just under 350,000 clones, with 83% found just once. The sequencing sample was made of peripheral blood. The V call is TRBV29-1, the J call TRBJ2-1, with D possibly matching TRBD2 (5 bases). The TCR comes from a man aged 30-40 years with active or convalescent COVID-19. The CDR3 loop reads CSVELFAGWANEQFF. CDR3 DNA: TGCAGCGTTGAACTGTTTGCGGGCTGGGCGAATGAGCAGTTCTTC.